This T cell receptor beta chain was profiled in a study of T cell responses to AZD1222 COVID-19 vaccine (dated by TCRdb to the early 2020s). With respect to the entire study: TCR sequencing was performed for approximately 240 trial participants, of whom some 200 were given two doses of AZD1222 and around 25 were given two doses of MenACWY control vaccine. Enrollment into the trials was organized by age into subgroups of 18-55, 56-69 and 70-plus years, and those subgroups contained roughly 150, 30 and 60 TCR-sequenced participants, respectively. Results the study describes overall, beyond this receptor: Conclusions about previously exposed vaccinees are limited, since just 6 or 7 AZD1222 recipients were seropositive for SARS-CoV-2 at baseline. CD4 TCRs associated with the vaccine covered the entire spike protein, and the dominant responses were in regions 160-218 and 743-854. Reportedly, almost half of the unique spike-specific TCRs recognized epitopes lying outside the regions that are mutated in the B.1.351 and B.1.1.7 variants. Because no day 14 peak-response samples were available, the repertoires could be characterized only after the peak T cell response. Most participants were white British and females outnumbered males, and the authors suggested that clonal diversity may have been underestimated. After two AZD1222 doses, spike-specific TCR breadth and depth were significantly higher than at day 0 and than in MenACWY recipients. In the small 56-69-year group, the increase in depth fell short of significance, most likely because of low power.

This clone has only one observation. Its antigen is not yet known. No much larger clone exists at a distance of one base, and base qualities are not known. This specimen's time point label, interpreted: about 28 days (+/-7) after the second vaccine dose. AZD1222 recipients with second doses at about 4 weeks or about 12 weeks were pooled, because spike-specific TCR depth and breadth did not differ between schedules. Vaccinee samples came from UK trials COV001 and COV002, including a single-blind randomized controlled phase 2/3 trial of AZD1222 (ChAdOx1 nCoV-19) in healthy adults. For TCRbeta chain sequencing, PBMC samples from trial participants were taken at day 0 and at day 28 after the second dose. Per the germline V gene, SGHVS is the CDR1 and FQNEAQ is the CDR2. Deletion took 1 base off V and 2 bases off J, with a span of 11 bases between the germline ends. From cysteine to phenylalanine, the CDR3 is 15 amino acids long. Only CDR3 DNA remains: 45 bases, in frame from the first base.

The CDR3 regions of human TCRbeta chains were analyzed by immunosequencing. The source study handled its data this way. Repertoire TCRs were matched against a reference library of SARS-CoV-2-specific TCRs generated with the MIRA antigen-specificity platform. Breadth was defined as the fraction of unique TCRs that were SARS-CoV-2-associated. Depth was defined as the fraction of total T cells that were SARS-CoV-2-associated. Each spike-specific TCR was assigned to its reactive spike region and to a CD4 or CD8 class using the MIRA data. Log10-transformed breadth and depth values were compared by one-way ANOVA with Sidak's multiple comparisons tests. Drawn from immuneACCESS, this table holds only the in-frame rearrangements with V and J called that TCRdb kept. Clones are partly lost; checked studies trace under half to an unresolved V gene and leave the rest unexplained. That table gives V, J and clone size, and the DNA gave D and trimming. The sample yields approximately 150,000 clones; 85% to 90% were counted once. The top ten hold roughly 1.7% of the sample.

The sample in question was peripheral blood, obtained 28 days after the second AZD1222 dose. The TCR sequence derives from an adult who received the AZD1222 COVID-19 vaccine. Recombination joined TRBV7-8 with TRBJ1-1, with an unclear D gene assignment. Read as DNA, the sequence is TGTGCCAGCAGCTTAGGAGGCAGAGTTAACACTGAAGCTTTCTTT. Its protein is CASSLGGRVNTEAFF.